The 19 T cell receptor beta chains below come from one sample, sequenced in a study of T-cell reconstitution after alpha-beta-depleted transplantation in children. Preparation of the TCRbeta library used unique molecular identifiers. TCRdb redid the calling of the PCR reads with MiXCR, one entry per CDR3 protein. This sample carries about 350,000 distinct CDR3 sequences, roughly 14% of them seen once, and the ten largest clones take 3.5% to 4.5%. This specimen was PBMCs, taken from the stem cell graft. The receptors shown here come from a human donor who donated a stem cell graft to a child with Fanconi anemia.

V usage is TRBV10-2 and J usage is TRBJ1-1; no firm D call. Trimming cost V 1 base and J 1 base, with 4 bases left between them. CDR1 and CDR2 from the germline V gene are WSHSY and SAAADI. The CDR3 has 13 residues. CDR3 coding DNA: TGCGCCAGCAGTGAGTACAGGAACACTGAAGCTTTCTTT. Protein: CASSEYRNTEAFF.

The chain couples TRBV20-1 to TRBJ2-2; D is unresolved. Trimming removed 5 bases at V and 6 bases at J, with 13 bases between. CDR1 DFQATT and CDR2 SNEGSKA come from the germline V gene (reference sequence). The CDR3 is 13 amino acids. The chain's CDR3 is CSAPTPGPGELFF. The DNA for the CDR3 is TGCAGTGCTCCCACTCCGGGCCCCGGGGAGCTGTTTTTT.

Many counts were recorded for this clonotype. The CDR3 here is CSVDAPLYGYTF. In DNA, the CDR3 is TGCAGCGTTGATGCCCCGCTCTATGGCTACACCTTC. The genes are TRBV29-1 and TRBJ1-2; D gene unclear. CDR1 and CDR2 (germline): SQVTM, ANQGSEA. This CDR3 region has 12 residues. V lost 3 bases to trimming and J lost 4 bases, with 9 bases between them.

The sample holds a few counts of this clonotype. The rearrangement joins TRBV5-1 to TRBJ1-1; D not certain. The germline V gene encodes CDR1 SGHRS and CDR2 YFSETQ. This CDR3 contains 15 residues. The V and J ends lost 6 bases and 1 base respectively, with 16 bases between them. CDR3 region: CASNPILGRNTEAFF. The CDR3 DNA reads TGCGCCAGCAACCCGATCTTAGGGAGGAACACTGAAGCTTTCTTT.

This clonotype has just a few counts. The rearrangement links TRBV29-1 to TRBJ1-1, with 7 nucleotides matching TRBD1. The germline V gene has CDR1 SQVTM and CDR2 ANQGSEA. This CDR3 is 14 amino acids long. V lost 5 bases and J lost 4; bases outside the gene matches: 10. The CDR3 region is CSVLATGLFTEAFF. The CDR3 DNA reads as TGCAGCGTTTTGGCGACAGGGCTATTCACTGAAGCTTTCTTT.

The chain carries TRBV11-2 and TRBJ2-1, with 9 bases lining up with TRBD1. The trim removed 4 bases at V and 7 bases at J, leaving 8 bases unmatched. The CDR3 is made up of 15 amino acids. Looked up from germline, CDR1 is SGHAT and CDR2 is FQNNGV. CDR3 amino acids: CASSSPGTGSNEQFF. The CDR3 DNA reads TGTGCCAGCAGCTCTCCTGGGACAGGGAGTAATGAGCAGTTCTTC.

The CDR3 DNA is TGCGCCAGCAGCCAGATACAGGGGGACACCGGGGAGCTGTTTTTT. This translates into CASSQIQGDTGELFF. The chain links TRBV5-1 to TRBJ2-2, with 8 bases matching TRBD1. Germline V gene data show CDR1 as SGHRS and CDR2 as YFSETQ. The CDR3 totals 15 residues. The ends lost 4 bases at V and 3 bases at J; junction bases unmatched: 5.

This clonotype was seen more than once but under ten times. V gene TRBV5-1 combines with J gene TRBJ1-2; no definite D call. This CDR3 spans 13 amino acids. CDR1 SGHRS and CDR2 YFSETQ come from the germline V gene. V lost 0 bases and J lost 8, with 11 bases in between. As DNA, the CDR3 is TGCGCCAGCAGCTTGGAAGGGAAGTGGGGCTACACCTTC. This translates into CASSLEGKWGYTF. Full variable domain (remainder filled in from reference TRBV5-1 and TRBJ1-2): KAGVTQTPRYLIKTRGQQVTLSCSPISGHRSVSWYQQTPGQGLQFLFEYFSETQRNKGNFPGRFSGRQFSNSRSEMNVSTLELGDSALYLCASSLEGKWGYTFGSGTRLTVV.

This clonotype appeared once. This chain joins TRBV6-5 and TRBJ1-5; D gene unclear. V was pared by 0 bases and J by 6 bases, with 9 bases between. The germline CDR1 and CDR2 sequences are MNHEY and SVGAGI. This CDR3 contains 14 residues. In DNA form, the CDR3 reads TGTGCCAGCAGTTACTCGAATCGGGGTCAGCCCCAGCATTTT. Its protein product is CASSYSNRGQPQHF.

This clonotype was observed a few times. The rearrangement uses TRBV6-1 and TRBJ1-5; D remains unclear. CDR3 size: 14 residues. Deletions cut 4 bases from V and 4 bases from J, with 11 bases between. Looked up from germline, CDR1 is MNHNS and CDR2 is SASEGT. As DNA, the CDR3 is TGTGCCAGCAGTGCCCAAGGCCCTAATCAGCCCCAGCATTTT. It yields the protein CASSAQGPNQPQHF.

This clonotype was recorded at least ten times. This rearrangement joins TRBV28 to TRBJ2-6, with D perhaps matching TRBD2 (5 bases). This CDR3 spans 15 amino acids. In germline, CDR1 is MDHEN, CDR2 SYDVKM. V lost 8 bases to trimming and J lost 1 base, with 12 bases between them. The chain's CDR3 is CASLARRSGANVLTF. The CDR3 DNA reads TGTGCCAGCCTCGCCAGGAGGTCTGGGGCCAACGTCCTGACTTTC.

This clonotype was seen repeatedly, ten times or more. The chain links TRBV6-2 or TRBV6-3 to TRBJ2-7; D possibly uses TRBD1 or TRBD2 (5 bases each). Trimming took 8 bases from V and 3 from J, leaving 14 bases between them. The CDR3 runs 13 residues. Germline V lookup: CDR1 MNHEY, CDR2 SVGEGT. CDR3 nucleotides: TGTGCCAGCCAAAACGGGGCAGACTACGAGCAGTACTTC. It yields the protein CASQNGADYEQYF.

This clonotype was detected only a few times. The rearrangement links TRBV12-3 or TRBV12-4 to TRBJ1-5; perhaps TRBD1 as D (5 bases). V gave up 5 bases and J gave up 0 bases, with 17 bases separating them. The CDR3 sequence is 17 residues long. CDR3 loop: CASSPGSGSYSNQPQHF. The CDR3 nucleotides read TGTGCCAGCAGTCCAGGGTCTGGAAGTTATAGCAATCAGCCCCAGCATTTT.

The genes are TRBV29-1 and TRBJ2-2, with D perhaps matching TRBD2 (6 bases). Per germline, CDR1 SQVTM and CDR2 ANQGSEA. V lost 6 bases to trimming and J lost 2 bases, with 10 bases between them. The CDR3 covers 13 residues. The DNA of the CDR3 is TGCAGCGTCGGGCGGGGAAACACCGGGGAGCTGTTTTTT. Translation gives CSVGRGNTGELFF.

V gene TRBV6-2 or TRBV6-3 combines with J gene TRBJ1-1; tentative D call: TRBD1 (6 bases). The germline V and J ends were trimmed by 10 bases and 1 base, with 13 bases remaining between them. The CDR3 consists of 13 residues. Germline V lookup: CDR1 MNHEY, CDR2 SVGEGT. The CDR3 nucleotides are TGTGCCACCCCCTACAGGGCGAACACTGAAGCTTTCTTT. This encodes CATPYRANTEAFF.

The chain carries TRBV30 and TRBJ1-1; 8 nucleotides match TRBD1. This CDR3 is 14 amino acids long. Trimming cost V 3 bases and J 6 bases; bases outside gene matches: 9. CDR1 and CDR2 from the germline V gene are GTSNPN and SVGIG (reference sequence). In nucleotides, the CDR3 is TGTGCCTGGAGAAAGAGACAGGGGAGTTCTGAAGCTTTCTTT. It is translated as CAWRKRQGSSEAFF.

This clonotype has more than one count but fewer than ten. The chain links TRBV7-9 to TRBJ2-7; no clear D. The CDR3 spans 12 residues. Germline CDR1 and CDR2: SEHNR and FQNEAQ (reference sequence). V was clipped by 5 bases and J by 6 bases, with 11 bases between them. The CDR3 protein is CASSPEASEQYV. For the CDR3, the DNA is TGTGCCAGCAGCCCAGAAGCTAGCGAGCAGTACGTC.

Only a few counts were recorded for this clonotype. The CDR3 region has the DNA TGCAGCGTGGAGGACTATTCCTACAATGAGCAGTTCTTC. Protein sequence: CSVEDYSYNEQFF. J is TRBJ2-1 and V is TRBV29-1; possible D gene TRBD2, 6 bases. Germline V CDR1 and CDR2: SQVTM, ANQGSEA. V was cut by 6 bases and J by 1 base, with 10 bases left in between. The CDR3 is made up of 13 amino acids.

A word on this clonotype: An end of the junction differs from the germline gene, which may be a read error. This chain connects TRBV20-1 to TRBJ1-2; no firm D call. The length of the CDR3 is 13 residues. Germline loops: CDR1 DFQATT, CDR2 SNEGSKA (reference sequence). The DNA for the CDR3 is TGCATTGCTAGGGAGTCGGAAAACTATGGCTACACCTTC. It is translated as CIARESENYGYTF.